A selection of T cell receptor beta chains follows, all from one sample in a study of cytomegalovirus exposure and HLA in healthy donors. Data came from immunoSEQ multiplex PCR; TCRdb stores just in-frame clones and leaves some out. The sample carries 160,000 or so clones, approximately 90% recorded once. The specimen was PBMCs. The receptors originated from a woman in her 30s in good health and CMV-seronegative. Each CDR3 is given with its conserved first and last residue. The order of the fields is clone size, D gene, J gene, V gene, CDR3 protein, CDR3 DNA. The D gene is left open where the match is weak. Part of the rows lack a size; the others show once, few, many or a class for expanded clones.

size: -
D: -
J: TRBJ1-2
V: TRBV5-4
CDR3: CASRSTDDYGYTF
DNA: TGTGCCAGCAGATCCACAGATGACTATGGCTACACCTTC

size: -
D: -
J: TRBJ1-5
V: TRBV7-9
CDR3: CASSYGGSNQPQHF
DNA: TGTGCCAGCAGCTATGGGGGCAGCAATCAGCCCCAGCATTTT

size: -
D: -
J: TRBJ2-1
V: TRBV5-1
CDR3: CASSLDVGGKNEQFF
DNA: TGCGCCAGCAGCTTGGACGTGGGGGGAAAAAATGAGCAGTTCTTC

size: -
D: TRBD1
J: TRBJ1-2
V: TRBV19
CDR3: CASRKGQGWDYGYTF
DNA: TGTGCCAGCCGCAAGGGACAGGGGTGGGACTATGGCTACACCTTC

size: -
D: -
J: TRBJ2-2
V: TRBV9
CDR3: CASSVLKNTGELFF
DNA: TGTGCCAGCAGCGTTTTAAAAAACACCGGGGAGCTGTTTTTT

size: -
D: -
J: TRBJ2-3
V: TRBV21-1
CDR3: CASSKRRRQGDFDTQYF
DNA: TGTGCCAGCAGCAAAAGGAGGAGACAGGGAGATTTTGATACGCAGTATTTT

size: -
D: -
J: TRBJ1-2
V: TRBV27
CDR3: CASSFGEAGGYTF
DNA: TGTGCCAGCAGTTTCGGCGAGGCCGGTGGCTACACCTTC

size: -
D: TRBD1
J: TRBJ1-6
V: TRBV2
CDR3: CASREGQVNSPLHF
DNA: TGTGCCAGCAGGGAGGGACAGGTTAATTCACCCCTCCACTTT

size: -
D: TRBD2
J: TRBJ2-5
V: TRBV4-1
CDR3: CASSLQPGTRVSETQYF
DNA: TGCGCCAGCAGCCTACAACCCGGGACTAGGGTTTCAGAGACCCAGTACTTC

size: -
D: -
J: TRBJ1-3
V: TRBV4-1
CDR3: CASSQDREVEGTSGNTIYF
DNA: TGCGCCAGCAGCCAAGATAGGGAGGTAGAAGGGACCTCTGGAAACACCATATATTTT

size: -
D: TRBD1
J: TRBJ1-2
V: TRBV29-1
CDR3: CSVGAGQGAHHYGYTF
DNA: TGCAGCGTTGGCGCGGGACAGGGTGCCCATCACTATGGCTACACCTTC

size: -
D: -
J: TRBJ2-7
V: TRBV5-4
CDR3: CASSLDGGYEQYF
DNA: TGTGCCAGCAGCTTGGACGGAGGATACGAGCAGTACTTC

size: -
D: TRBD1
J: TRBJ2-7
V: TRBV2
CDR3: CASSELQGAAYEQYF
DNA: TGTGCCAGCAGTGAACTGCAGGGGGCTGCTTACGAGCAGTACTTC

size: -
D: -
J: TRBJ2-7
V: TRBV4-2
CDR3: CASSQHPHISYEQYF
DNA: TGTGCCAGCAGCCAACATCCCCACATCAGCTACGAGCAGTACTTC

size: -
D: TRBD1
J: TRBJ2-2
V: TRBV27
CDR3: CASSLQGVTGELFF
DNA: TGTGCCAGCAGCCTACAGGGGGTCACCGGGGAGCTGTTTTTT

size: -
D: TRBD2
J: TRBJ2-7
V: TRBV5-5
CDR3: CASSLAGGVGSYEQYF
DNA: TGTGCCAGCAGCTTGGCGGGAGGGGTAGGCTCCTACGAGCAGTACTTC

size: once
D: TRBD1
J: TRBJ1-2
V: TRBV18
CDR3: CASSPYTGGYGYTF
DNA: TGTGCCAGCTCACCATATACAGGGGGCTATGGCTACACCTTC

size: -
D: TRBD2
J: TRBJ2-1
V: TRBV5-1
CDR3: CASSPGTSGVDEQFF
DNA: TGCGCCAGCAGCCCCGGGACTAGCGGGGTGGATGAGCAGTTCTTC

size: -
D: -
J: TRBJ2-2
V: TRBV6-1
CDR3: CASSTTLTGELFF
DNA: TGTGCCAGCAGTACGACTCTTACCGGGGAGCTGTTTTTT

size: -
D: -
J: TRBJ1-2
V: TRBV6-1
CDR3: CASNHPTGNYGYTF
DNA: TGTGCCAGCAACCACCCCACAGGGAACTATGGCTACACCTTC

size: -
D: -
J: TRBJ2-7
V: TRBV5-1
CDR3: CASSLDSTYEQYF
DNA: TGCGCCAGCAGCTTGGACAGTACCTACGAGCAGTACTTC

size: medium-sized
D: TRBD1
J: TRBJ2-7
V: TRBV5-1
CDR3: CASRVEWDSFYEQYF
DNA: TGCGCCAGCAGGGTAGAATGGGACAGCTTCTACGAGCAGTACTTC

size: few
D: -
J: TRBJ1-5
V: TRBV4-1
CDR3: CASSQDGLQPQHF
DNA: TGCGCCAGCAGCCAAGATGGACTCCAGCCCCAGCATTTT

size: -
D: -
J: TRBJ1-2
V: TRBV13
CDR3: CASSLAQGRANYGYTF
DNA: TGTGCCAGCAGCTTAGCCCAGGGTAGAGCTAACTATGGCTACACCTTC

size: -
D: -
J: TRBJ1-6
V: TRBV5-6
CDR3: CASSSSGGGSPLHF
DNA: TGTGCCAGCAGCTCATCCGGGGGGGGATCACCCCTCCACTTT

size: -
D: -
J: TRBJ2-1
V: TRBV10-2
CDR3: CASGLAVYNEQFF
DNA: TGCGCCAGCGGGCTAGCAGTCTACAATGAGCAGTTCTTC

size: -
D: -
J: TRBJ2-1
V: TRBV9
CDR3: CASSVLPGSYNEQFF
DNA: TGTGCCAGCAGCGTACTTCCGGGGTCCTACAATGAGCAGTTCTTC

size: -
D: -
J: TRBJ2-5
V: TRBV29-1
CDR3: CSVGGAGSAETQYF
DNA: TGCAGCGTTGGTGGGGCAGGGTCGGCGGAGACCCAGTACTTC

size: -
D: TRBD1
J: TRBJ2-7
V: TRBV7-9
CDR3: CASSSRGQGALEQYF
DNA: TGTGCCAGCAGCTCTAGGGGACAGGGGGCTTTGGAGCAGTACTTC

size: -
D: -
J: TRBJ2-7
V: TRBV15
CDR3: CATSAGLSYEQYF
DNA: TGTGCCACCAGCGCAGGGTTGTCCTACGAGCAGTACTTC

size: -
D: TRBD2
J: TRBJ2-1
V: TRBV9
CDR3: CASSAAGTSLDEQFF
DNA: TGTGCCAGCAGCGCCGCCGGGACTAGCTTGGATGAGCAGTTCTTC

size: -
D: TRBD1
J: TRBJ2-2
V: TRBV9
CDR3: CASSVVPTGGPGTGELFF
DNA: TGTGCCAGCAGCGTAGTCCCCACAGGGGGCCCGGGGACCGGGGAGCTGTTTTTT

size: -
D: -
J: TRBJ2-3
V: TRBV5-1
CDR3: CASSLERGTDTQYF
DNA: TGCGCCAGCAGCTTGGAGCGGGGCACAGATACGCAGTATTTT

size: once
D: -
J: TRBJ1-5
V: TRBV6-1
CDR3: CASSEGTDSIIPLGSQHF
DNA: TGTGCCAGCAGTGAAGGGACGGACTCCATAATCCCCCTGGGGTCCCAGCATTTT

size: -
D: -
J: TRBJ1-2
V: TRBV2
CDR3: CASSDVAATYGYTF
DNA: TGTGCCAGCAGTGATGTAGCGGCTACCTATGGCTACACCTTC

size: -
D: TRBD2
J: TRBJ2-3
V: TRBV7-8
CDR3: CASSRTFPAGGPRADTQYF
DNA: TGTGCCAGCAGCCGGACCTTTCCAGCGGGGGGGCCTAGGGCAGATACGCAGTATTTT

size: -
D: -
J: TRBJ1-1
V: TRBV19
CDR3: CASSMGDVNTEAFF
DNA: TGTGCCAGTAGTATGGGAGACGTGAACACTGAAGCTTTCTTT

size: -
D: TRBD2
J: TRBJ2-7
V: TRBV29-1
CDR3: CSVGGSGGGEQYF
DNA: TGCAGCGTTGGGGGTAGCGGGGGCGGTGAGCAGTACTTC

size: -
D: TRBD1
J: TRBJ1-4
V: TRBV18
CDR3: CASSPTGTGSEKLFF
DNA: TGTGCCAGCTCACCAACCGGGACAGGCAGTGAAAAACTGTTTTTT

size: -
D: -
J: TRBJ2-1
V: TRBV27
CDR3: CASSLPGTEQFF
DNA: TGTGCCAGCAGCCTCCCCGGTACTGAGCAGTTCTTC

size: -
D: -
J: TRBJ1-1
V: TRBV19
CDR3: CASSMGGTEAFF
DNA: TGTGCCAGTAGTATGGGGGGGACTGAAGCTTTCTTT

size: -
D: -
J: TRBJ2-6
V: TRBV4-1
CDR3: CASSQPTGEIRSGANVLTF
DNA: TGCGCCAGCAGCCAACCTACCGGTGAGATTCGATCTGGGGCCAACGTCCTGACTTTC

size: -
D: -
J: TRBJ1-1
V: TRBV7-9
CDR3: CASSLSRVSTEAFF
DNA: TGTGCCAGCAGCTTAAGCAGGGTTTCCACTGAAGCTTTCTTT

size: -
D: -
J: TRBJ1-6
V: TRBV5-6
CDR3: CASSPEGRVGSYNSPLHF
DNA: TGTGCCAGCAGCCCGGAGGGGAGGGTGGGCTCCTATAATTCACCCCTCCACTTT

size: -
D: -
J: TRBJ1-1
V: TRBV6-1
CDR3: CASSEFYQAMNTEAFF
DNA: TGTGCCAGCAGTGAATTTTACCAAGCGATGAACACTGAAGCTTTCTTT

size: -
D: -
J: TRBJ2-3
V: TRBV4-1
CDR3: CASSQGFAAPLTDTQYF
DNA: TGCGCCAGCAGCCAAGGGTTTGCAGCGCCACTCACAGATACGCAGTATTTT

size: -
D: TRBD1
J: TRBJ1-5
V: TRBV2
CDR3: CASSEPDRNQPQHF
DNA: TGTGCCAGCAGTGAACCGGACAGGAATCAGCCCCAGCATTTT

size: -
D: -
J: TRBJ2-1
V: TRBV7-6
CDR3: CASTPADTYNEQFF
DNA: TGTGCCAGCACCCCCGCGGATACCTACAATGAGCAGTTCTTC

size: -
D: -
J: TRBJ1-6
V: TRBV21-1
CDR3: CASSSGNSPLHF
DNA: TGTGCCAGCAGCTCCGGTAATTCACCCCTCCACTTT